The 24 T cell receptor beta chains reported below all come from one sample, sequenced in a study of OX40 agonist ivuxolimab in advanced cancers. The protocol was immunoSEQ multiplex PCR, while the TCRdb copy is restricted to in-frame clones and leaves out a portion. The sample shows some 140,000 clones, approximately 90% of them seen only once. The specimen comprised CD4+ or CD8+ T cells sorted from blood, sampled in a trial of the OX40 agonist ivuxolimab. The receptor set was obtained from an adult with an advanced solid tumor such as melanoma, head and neck, liver or kidney cancer.

This clone was observed a handful of times. The V gene is TRBV30, the J gene TRBJ1-1; D might be TRBD1 (6 bases). V dropped 0 bases and J dropped 5 bases, with 10 bases sitting between them. The CDR3 spans 13 residues. In germline, CDR1 is GTSNPN, CDR2 SVGIG (reference sequence). The CDR3 loop is CAWSVSGETEAFF. CDR3 DNA: TGTGCCTGGAGTGTTTCAGGGGAGACTGAAGCTTTCTTT.

As for this clone: The CDR3 ends on some other residue instead of the conserved phenylalanine or tryptophan, so this is likely a read error. The chain joins TRBV6-4 to TRBJ2-2; D might be TRBD1 (6 bases). Germline CDR1 MRHNA, CDR2 SNTAGT. V lost 3 bases, J lost 4 bases, and 15 bases lay in between. The CDR3 is 16 residues long. CDR3 nucleotides: TGTGCCAGCAGTGAACAACCCACAGGGTTCACCGGGGAGCTGTTTCTT. Its translation: CASSEQPTGFTGELFL.

V gene TRBV28 combines with J gene TRBJ2-7; 8 bases fit TRBD1. The CDR3 runs to 14 residues. Per the germline V gene, CDR1 is MDHEN and CDR2 is SYDVKM. The J segment lost 1 base and the V segment lost 6 bases, leaving 5 bases of the junction unmatched. DNA for the CDR3: TGTGCCAGCAGCCATAGACAGGGGTCCTACGAGCAGTACTTC. This translates into CASSHRQGSYEQYF. Combining the CDR3 with reference TRBV28 and TRBJ2-7 gives the whole variable domain DVKVTQSSRYLVKRTGEKVFLECVQDMDHENMFWYRQDPGLGLRLIYFSYDVKMKEKGDIPEGYSVSREKKERFSLILESASTNQTSMYLCASSHRQGSYEQYFGPGTRLTVT.

Here the CDR3 reads CASSSRRWWEDTEAFF. The CDR3 DNA follows: TGTGCCAGCAGCTCCCGTCGTTGGTGGGAGGACACTGAAGCTTTCTTT. This chain links TRBV11-3 with TRBJ1-1; D is ambiguous. V was pared by 4 bases and J by 3 bases, with 18 bases between. This CDR3 is 16 amino acids long. Germline loops: CDR1 SGHNT, CDR2 YENEEA.

This chain links TRBV28 with TRBJ2-1, with a possible D match to TRBD2 (7 bases). Trimming removed 6 bases at V and 7 bases at J, with 19 bases between. Germline V gene lookup returns CDR1 MDHEN and CDR2 SYDVKM. The CDR3 has 15 residues. The CDR3: CASSPSRGGGNEQFF. In DNA form, the CDR3 reads TGTGCCAGCAGCCCATCCAGAGGGGGGGGAAATGAGCAGTTCTTC.

The chain has TRBV9 and TRBJ2-7; 10 bases map to TRBD1. The CDR3 sequence is 15 residues long. The germline CDR1 and CDR2 sequences are SGDLS and YYNGEE. V shed 3 bases and J 0 bases; nucleotides not matched to a gene: 3. This CDR3 reads CASSAGTGVSYEQYF. CDR3 DNA: TGTGCCAGCAGCGCCGGGACAGGGGTCTCCTACGAGCAGTACTTC.

The V gene is TRBV11-2, the J gene TRBJ1-2; D call uncertain. CDR3 length: 15 residues. Trimming removed 0 bases from V and 1 base from J, with 9 bases in between. Germline V gene sequence: CDR1 SGHAT, CDR2 FQNNGV. The CDR3 DNA follows: TGTGCCAGCAGCTTAGACAGCTCTTTTAACTATGGCTACACCTTC. Its protein product is CASSLDSSFNYGYTF.

The rearrangement links TRBV30 to TRBJ2-5; 10 nucleotides align to TRBD1. CDR1 GTSNPN and CDR2 SVGIG come from the germline V gene (reference sequence). This CDR3 has 13 amino acids. The V segment lost 4 bases and the J segment 2 bases; nucleotides outside the gene matches: 1. Here the CDR3 reads CAWTDRGQETQYF. CDR3 nucleotides: TGTGCCTGGACGGACAGGGGGCAAGAGACCCAGTACTTC.

The chain recombines TRBV5-1 with TRBJ2-5; weak D call: TRBD1 (5 bases). Trimming removed 5 bases at V and 1 base at J, with 9 bases between. The CDR3 is made up of 13 amino acids. Germline-derived CDR1 and CDR2 are SGHRS and YFSETQ. In DNA, the CDR3 is TGCGCCAGCAGTCAGGGTGTCCAAGAGACCCAGTACTTC. Translation: CASSQGVQETQYF.

J is TRBJ1-2 and V is TRBV6-5; 8 positions agree with TRBD1. V shed 5 bases, J shed 8 bases, and the junction held 7 bases outside the gene matches. This CDR3 region has 13 residues. Germline V gene data show CDR1 as MNHEY and CDR2 as SVGAGI. The CDR3 DNA sequence: TGTGCCAGCAGTCAAGGGACAGGTTCCGGCTACACCTTC. It encodes CASSQGTGSGYTF.

This rearrangement joins TRBV27 to TRBJ2-1; a possible D gene is TRBD2 (5 bases). The V end was cut by 5 bases, the J end by 7 bases, with 15 bases between. Germline CDR1 and CDR2: MNHEY and SMNVEV (reference sequence). The CDR3 is 14 residues long. Here the CDR3 reads CASSGVRGLNEQFF. CDR3 sequence (DNA): TGTGCCAGCAGTGGGGTTCGCGGGTTAAATGAGCAGTTCTTC.

The DNA of the CDR3 is TGTGCCTGGAGTACAGGGGGGTACGAGCAGTACTTC. This translates into CAWSTGGYEQYF. V and J are TRBV30 and TRBJ2-7, with 8 bases aligning to TRBD1. The CDR3 runs 12 residues. Losses at the gene ends were 2 bases for V and 4 bases for J; bases not matched to a gene: 1. Germline V gene lookup returns CDR1 GTSNPN and CDR2 SVGIG (reference sequence). Drawing the rest from reference TRBV30 and TRBJ2-7, the complete variable domain is SQTIHQWPATLVQPVGSPLSLECTVEGTSNPNLYWYRQAAGRGLQLLFYSVGIGQISSEVPQNLSASRPQDRQFILSSKKLLLSDSGFYLCAWSTGGYEQYFGPGTRLTVT.

The V and J genes are TRBV28 and TRBJ1-2, with 7 bases matching TRBD1. The CDR3 length is 12 residues. From germline, CDR1 is MDHEN and CDR2 SYDVKM. After removal of 5 bases from V and 7 bases from J, the junction contained 4 bases not matched to a gene. The CDR3 DNA sequence: TGTGCCAGCAGTGACAGGGCTCGTGGCTACACCTTC. Its protein product is CASSDRARGYTF.

The genes are TRBV27 and TRBJ1-1; 7 bases agree with TRBD1. Germline V lookup: CDR1 MNHEY, CDR2 SMNVEV (reference sequence). V lost 5 bases, J lost 5 bases, and 11 bases stayed unmatched. This CDR3 contains 15 residues. This chain's CDR3 is CASSPEHQGGTEAFF. CDR3 sequence (DNA): TGTGCCAGCAGTCCGGAACATCAGGGGGGGACTGAAGCTTTCTTT.

The gene calls are TRBV19 and TRBJ1-4, with D possibly TRBD1 on 6 matching bases. The CDR3 totals 16 residues. CDR1 and CDR2 from the germline V gene are LNHDA and SQIVND (reference sequence). V lost 2 bases and J 3 bases, leaving 13 bases between the germline ends. In nucleotides, the CDR3 is TGTGCCAGTAGTATATGGACTGGACAGCCTAATGAAAAACTGTTTTTT. Translating it yields CASSIWTGQPNEKLFF.

The chain joins TRBV6-5 to TRBJ2-7, with TRBD1 identical over 7 bases. This CDR3 is 15 amino acids long. Germline trimming cut 5 bases from V and 2 bases from J; bases unmatched to any gene: 9. Germline CDR1 reads MNHEY; CDR2 reads SVGAGI. The CDR3 nucleotides are TGTGCCAGCAGTCTCGGGACAGCCGGCCCCTACGAGCAGTACTTC. Amino acids: CASSLGTAGPYEQYF.

V and J are TRBV19 and TRBJ2-7, with D possibly TRBD1 on 5 matching bases. The length of the CDR3 is 13 residues. From germline, CDR1 is LNHDA and CDR2 SQIVND (reference sequence). Trimming took 7 bases from V and 2 from J, leaving 12 bases between them. In DNA form, the CDR3 reads TGTGCCAGTATGGGGTTAGGGGCCTACGAGCAGTACTTC. It specifies CASMGLGAYEQYF.

This clone has a single count. The chain joins TRBV30 to TRBJ1-6, with D perhaps TRBD1 (5 bases). Trimming left V 2 bases short and J 7 bases short, with 15 bases between. The germline V gene has CDR1 GTSNPN and CDR2 SVGIG (reference sequence). CDR3 size: 15 residues. The CDR3 protein is CAWSYGQGLNSPLHF. In DNA form, the CDR3 reads TGTGCCTGGAGTTATGGGCAGGGTCTCAATTCACCCCTCCACTTT.

The chain recombines TRBV7-9 with TRBJ1-4; D may be TRBD1 (5 bases). The V and J ends lost 5 bases and 7 bases respectively, with 17 bases between them. Germline V gene sequence: CDR1 SEHNR, CDR2 FQNEAQ (reference sequence). The CDR3 is 15 residues long. For the CDR3, the DNA is TGTGCCAGCAGCCCGCACGGGGGGTCGGGTGAAAAACTGTTTTTT. Encoded protein: CASSPHGGSGEKLFF.

This clone appeared a few times. This chain joins TRBV10-1 and TRBJ1-2; D is possibly TRBD1 (5 bases). Germline CDR1 WNHNN, CDR2 SYGVQD (reference sequence). The V end lost 7 bases, the J end lost 0 bases, and 24 bases lay between the germline ends. This CDR3 has 18 residues. CDR3: CASILLPRGPIPNYGYTF. CDR3 DNA: TGCGCCAGCATCCTCCTCCCACGGGGACCCATACCTAACTATGGCTACACCTTC.

The chain's CDR3 is CASSPDRRETQYF. CDR3 DNA: TGTGCCAGCTCACCAGACCGTAGAGAGACCCAGTACTTC. The chain is built from TRBV18 and TRBJ2-5; D not certain. Per germline, CDR1 KGHSH and CDR2 LQKENI. The CDR3 loop spans 13 amino acids. The ends were cut back, 2 bases at V and 4 bases at J, with 8 bases in the middle.

This chain connects TRBV27 to TRBJ2-4, with D possibly TRBD1 on 7 matching bases. This CDR3 is 14 amino acids long. Trimming left V 2 bases short and J 8 bases short, with 13 bases between. Germline CDR1 MNHEY, CDR2 SMNVEV (reference sequence). The CDR3 region has the DNA TGTGCCAGCAGTTTAAGAGACAGGGAGGACATTCAGTACTTC. Translation gives CASSLRDREDIQYF.

This clone showed up just once. Compared with germline, one end of the junction differs, possibly owing to a read error. The V call is TRBV6-1, the J call TRBJ2-7, with a possible D match to TRBD2 (6 bases). Germline V CDR1 and CDR2: MNHNS, SASEGT. The length of the CDR3 is 13 residues. The CDR3 DNA follows: TGTGCCAGCAGGTTCCCCGGCGGGGCCAAAGGGGACTTC. It specifies CASRFPGGAKGDF.

This clone was detected ten times or more. The V gene is TRBV5-4, the J gene TRBJ1-2, with 7 bases identical to TRBD1. V dropped 5 bases and J dropped 4; count of bases not matched to a gene: 8. Germline-derived CDR1 and CDR2 are SGHNT and YYREEE (reference sequence). This CDR3 region has 14 residues. The CDR3 nucleotides are TGTGCCAGCAGTGACGGACAGGACATCTATGGCTACACCTTC. Translated, it gives CASSDGQDIYGYTF.